A selection of T cell receptor beta chains follows, all from one sample in a study of graft-versus-host responses after intestinal transplantation. Here immunoSEQ multiplex PCR was the method, and the copy in TCRdb shows in-frame clones only, minus some. The sample lists roughly 100,000 clones, roughly 91% occurring once. For these receptors, no antigen is known. The sample in question was unstimulated CD4+ T cells sorted from spleen or lymph node cells, obtained before transplant. Receptors originate from a human donor who was the organ donor for an intestinal transplant. Both conserved end residues are part of each CDR3. Fields, in order: V gene, clone size, D gene, J gene, CDR3 protein, CDR3 DNA. D genes are given only for firm matches. Clone size, where shown, is once, few, many, or a class for clones that have expanded.

v_gene: TRBV6-5
abundance: once
d_gene: -
j_gene: TRBJ1-2
CDR3aa: CASSYLPGFGNYGYTF
CDR3nt: TGTGCCAGCAGTTACTTGCCAGGGTTTGGAAACTATGGCTACACCTTC

v_gene: TRBV4-3
abundance: -
d_gene: TRBD2
j_gene: TRBJ2-3
CDR3aa: CASSHSGRPGLAGGRTDTQYF
CDR3nt: TGCGCCAGCAGCCACTCGGGACGGCCGGGACTAGCGGGGGGGCGCACAGATACGCAGTATTTT

v_gene: TRBV5-1
abundance: -
d_gene: -
j_gene: TRBJ2-1
CDR3aa: CASSLLAGSYNEQFF
CDR3nt: TGCGCCAGCAGCCTGCTAGCCGGGTCCTACAATGAGCAGTTCTTC

v_gene: TRBV7-3
abundance: -
d_gene: -
j_gene: TRBJ2-2
CDR3aa: CASRFTVNTGELFF
CDR3nt: TGTGCCAGCAGGTTCACAGTGAACACCGGGGAGCTGTTTTTT

v_gene: TRBV27
abundance: -
d_gene: -
j_gene: TRBJ2-2
CDR3aa: CASSFSKLGTGELFF
CDR3nt: TGTGCCAGCAGTTTCTCAAAACTAGGCACCGGGGAGCTGTTTTTT

v_gene: TRBV27
abundance: -
d_gene: TRBD2
j_gene: TRBJ2-3
CDR3aa: CASSLFGPRTSGVHHTQYF
CDR3nt: TGTGCCAGCAGTTTATTTGGGCCCCGGACTAGCGGGGTCCACCATACGCAGTATTTT

v_gene: TRBV13
abundance: -
d_gene: TRBD1
j_gene: TRBJ1-2
CDR3aa: CASSQTGQGFSYTF
CDR3nt: TGTGCCAGCAGCCAGACGGGACAGGGTTTTAGCTACACCTTC

v_gene: TRBV25-1
abundance: -
d_gene: TRBD1
j_gene: TRBJ2-1
CDR3aa: CASSHRGGGEQFF
CDR3nt: TGTGCCAGCAGCCACAGGGGTGGTGGTGAGCAGTTCTTC

v_gene: TRBV7-9
abundance: -
d_gene: -
j_gene: TRBJ2-5
CDR3aa: CASSLSRVWEGGQETQYF
CDR3nt: TGTGCCAGCAGCTTAAGCCGAGTTTGGGAAGGCGGGCAAGAGACCCAGTACTTC

v_gene: TRBV9
abundance: -
d_gene: TRBD2
j_gene: TRBJ2-1
CDR3aa: CASSVSPGGNNEQFF
CDR3nt: TGTGCCAGCAGCGTATCACCGGGGGGGAACAATGAGCAGTTCTTC

v_gene: TRBV29-1
abundance: -
d_gene: TRBD2
j_gene: TRBJ2-7
CDR3aa: CSVDGLAGSSPYEQYF
CDR3nt: TGCAGCGTTGACGGACTAGCGGGGAGTTCCCCCTACGAGCAGTACTTC

v_gene: TRBV7-2
abundance: -
d_gene: TRBD2
j_gene: TRBJ2-1
CDR3aa: CASSLDLTGGVYNEQFF
CDR3nt: TGTGCCAGCAGCTTAGATTTAACGGGGGGGGTATACAATGAGCAGTTCTTC

v_gene: TRBV6-5
abundance: -
d_gene: -
j_gene: TRBJ1-6
CDR3aa: CASSQGYSPLHF
CDR3nt: TGTGCCAGCAGTCAGGGCTATTCACCCCTCCACTTT

v_gene: TRBV9
abundance: -
d_gene: TRBD2
j_gene: TRBJ2-5
CDR3aa: CASSVLAGGFQETQYF
CDR3nt: TGTGCCAGCAGCGTATTAGCGGGGGGGTTCCAAGAGACCCAGTACTTC